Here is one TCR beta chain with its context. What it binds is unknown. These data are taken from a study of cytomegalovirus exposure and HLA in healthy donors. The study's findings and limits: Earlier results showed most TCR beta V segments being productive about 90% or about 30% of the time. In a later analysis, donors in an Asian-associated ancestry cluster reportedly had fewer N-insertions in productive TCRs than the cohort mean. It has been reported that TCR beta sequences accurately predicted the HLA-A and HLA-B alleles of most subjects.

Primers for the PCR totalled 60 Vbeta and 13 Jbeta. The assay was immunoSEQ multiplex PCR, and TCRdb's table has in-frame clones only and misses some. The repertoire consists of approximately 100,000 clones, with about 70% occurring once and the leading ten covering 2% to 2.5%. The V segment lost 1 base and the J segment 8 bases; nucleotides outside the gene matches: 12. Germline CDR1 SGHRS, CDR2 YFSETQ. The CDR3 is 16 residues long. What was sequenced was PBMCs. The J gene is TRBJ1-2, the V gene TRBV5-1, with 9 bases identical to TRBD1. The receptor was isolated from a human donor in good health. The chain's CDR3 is CASSLLAADRGSGYTF. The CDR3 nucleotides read TGCGCCAGCAGCTTGTTAGCGGCGGACAGGGGATCAGGCTACACCTTC.